The subject of this entry is one TCR beta chain. The data belong to a study of blood T cell repertoires in COVID-19. In the study overall: Some COVID-19 samples were acute and others convalescent; all came from the United States, Italy and Spain.

Authors' processing steps: Researchers report that nucleated cell counts were estimated from reference gene primer amplification. The protocol was immunoSEQ multiplex PCR, while the TCRdb copy is restricted to in-frame clones and leaves out a portion. V and J calls and clone size follow that table, whereas D and trimming were derived from the DNA. The table has a few hundred thousand clones, 90% to 95% seen once; the top ten hold 0.7% to 0.95%. J lost 3 bases, V lost 7 bases, and 8 bases had no gene match. Germline V lookup: CDR1 SQVTM, CDR2 ANQGSEA. CDR3 size: 15 residues. The V and J genes are TRBV29-1 and TRBJ2-1, with TRBD2 identical over 11 bases. The sequencing sample was made of PBMCs or T cells enriched from blood (not recorded which). This TCR derives from a woman aged 40-49 years who had been exposed to COVID-19. CDR3 DNA: TGCAGCGAGCTTCGACTAGCGGGACACTACAATGAGCAGTTCTTC. It yields the protein CSELRLAGHYNEQFF.